In this sample, the clone carrying this T cell receptor beta chain turned up once. Its antigen is currently unknown. The data are from a study of graft-versus-host responses after intestinal transplantation. For the study at large: Transplant recipients had multivisceral, liver-intestinal, or isolated intestinal grafts. Induction with anti-thymocyte globulin, then tacrolimus and steroids for about 3 years, was given to all recipients. Study-level points and caveats: Early HvG declines after transplant were associated with peak circulating GvH clone levels.

Clones were read by immunoSEQ multiplex PCR, and TCRdb kept only the in-frame ones, dropping some. The data contain some 110,000 clones, 85% to 95% of them singletons. Trimming removed 8 bases from V and 0 bases from J; junction bases left unmatched: 10. The germline V gene has CDR1 SNHLY and CDR2 FYNNEI. The CDR3 totals 16 residues. The specimen was unstimulated CD4+ T cells sorted from spleen or lymph node cells, collected before transplant. This chain connects TRBV2 to TRBJ2-4; 7 bases are shared with TRBD1. This receptor was taken from a human donor who was the organ donor for an intestinal transplant. CDR3 coding DNA: TGTGCCAGCTCCGGGTGGGACAGACTAGCCAAAAACATTCAGTACTTC. Its protein is CASSGWDRLAKNIQYF. The complete variable domain, with remaining parts taken from reference TRBV2 and TRBJ2-4, reads EPEVTQTPSHQVTQMGQEVILRCVPISNHLYFYWYRQILGQKVEFLVSFYNNEISEKSEIFDDQFSVERPDGSNFTLKIRSTKLEDSAMYFCASSGWDRLAKNIQYFGAGTRLSVL.